Below, 13 T cell receptor beta chains from the same sample are listed, as sequenced in a study of blood T cell repertoires in COVID-19. Assay used: immunoSEQ multiplex PCR; TCRdb lists only in-frame clones, some missing. The sample records approximately 70,000 clones, 87% being singletons. What was sequenced was peripheral blood. The source of these receptors is a woman aged 45-59 years with COVID-19, enrolled during active disease.

The V call is TRBV3-1 (or the pseudogene TRBV3-2), the J call TRBJ1-1, with D perhaps TRBD1 (6 bases). This CDR3 contains 14 residues. V was cut by 4 bases and J by 1 base, with 10 bases left in between. Germline V lookup: CDR1 LGHDT, CDR2 YNNKEL (reference sequence). CDR3 in DNA: TGTGCCAGCAGCCCGGACAGCTGGAACACTGAAGCTTTCTTT. Amino acids: CASSPDSWNTEAFF.

The chain is built from TRBV29-1 and TRBJ2-1; 7 nucleotides align to TRBD2. Trimming took 5 bases from V and 7 from J; bases not matched to a gene: 8. The germline gives CDR1 SQVTM, CDR2 ANQGSEA. The CDR3 sequence is 13 residues long. CDR3 sequence (DNA): TGCAGCGTTCGTGGGGGAGGGATTAATGAGCAGTTCTTC. Its translation is CSVRGGGINEQFF.

The chain is built from TRBV28 and TRBJ2-2; 9 nucleotides line up with TRBD1. CDR3 length equals 14 residues. CDR1 is MDHEN, CDR2 SYDVKM, per germline. With 9 bases clipped from V and 4 bases from J, the junction kept 6 bases outside the gene matches. Written as DNA, the CDR3 is TGTGCCAGTAGGAGGACAGGGGCCACCGGGGAGCTGTTTTTT. It is translated as CASRRTGATGELFF.

The V and J genes are TRBV27 and TRBJ2-1; 9 bases match TRBD1. CDR1 MNHEY and CDR2 SMNVEV come from the germline V gene (reference sequence). The CDR3 has 16 residues. The ends lost 3 bases at V and 4 bases at J; junction bases unmatched: 7. The CDR3 sequence: CASSLEGTGFYNEQFF. CDR3 DNA: TGTGCCAGCAGTTTGGAAGGGACAGGGTTTTACAATGAGCAGTTCTTC.

The chain links TRBV9 to TRBJ2-3; possible D gene TRBD1, 5 bases. The CDR3 covers 15 residues. In germline, CDR1 is SGDLS, CDR2 YYNGEE. V lost 0 bases to trimming and J lost 5 bases, with 13 bases between them. The CDR3 spells CASSVAPRQRDTQYF. The CDR3 bases are TGTGCCAGCAGCGTAGCACCGAGACAGCGAGATACGCAGTATTTT.

This chain connects TRBV6-5 to TRBJ1-1, with 8 bases fitting TRBD1. Unmatched junction bases numbered 7, after V lost 6 bases and J lost 7 bases. The CDR3 has 13 amino acids. In germline, CDR1 is MNHEY, CDR2 SVGAGI. The CDR3 DNA is TGTGCCAGCAGATGGGCCGGACAGGGTGAAGCTTTCTTT. It yields the protein CASRWAGQGEAFF.

The table lists this clone with a few counts. The chain uses TRBV30 and TRBJ2-7; D unclear. Trimming took 0 bases from V and 4 from J, leaving 7 bases between them. The CDR3 contains 12 residues. CDR1 and CDR2 (germline): GTSNPN, SVGIG (reference sequence). CDR3 in DNA: TGTGCCTGGAGTGTTCTCGGGTACGAGCAGTACTTC. Residues: CAWSVLGYEQYF.

The chain carries TRBV11-2 and TRBJ2-3; 10 bases align to TRBD1. CDR3 size: 16 residues. Trimming cost V 5 bases and J 3 bases; bases outside gene matches: 8. From germline, CDR1 is SGHAT and CDR2 FQNNGV. CDR3 coding DNA: TGTGCCAGCAGCATCCCGACAGGGGGCCAGACAGATACGCAGTATTTT. Its protein product is CASSIPTGGQTDTQYF.

This chain links TRBV27 with TRBJ2-5; 8 bases match TRBD2. Germline V gene sequence: CDR1 MNHEY, CDR2 SMNVEV (reference sequence). This CDR3 has 15 residues. V shed 7 bases and J 3 bases; nucleotides not matched to a gene: 10. CDR3 DNA: TGTGCCAGCATGGTAGTAGCGGGATCTAAAGAGACCCAGTACTTC. This translates into CASMVVAGSKETQYF.

J is TRBJ2-2 and V is TRBV5-1; 7 bases agree with TRBD1. With 7 bases clipped from V and 5 bases from J, the junction kept 8 bases outside the gene matches. There are 14 residues in the CDR3. Germline V gives CDR1 SGHRS, CDR2 YFSETQ. The CDR3 loop reads CASRDRSLTGELFF. CDR3 DNA sequence: TGCGCCAGCCGGGACAGAAGCTTGACCGGGGAGCTGTTTTTT.

In this sample, this clone turned up a few times. DNA for the CDR3: TGTGCCAGCAAGGACAGGGGATTAGACGCCCAGCATTTT. Translated: CASKDRGLDAQHF. J is TRBJ1-5 and V is TRBV28, with TRBD1 matching over 9 bases. Germline V gives CDR1 MDHEN, CDR2 SYDVKM. The CDR3 extends over 13 amino acids. The V segment lost 7 bases and the J segment 11 bases; nucleotides outside the gene matches: 9.

In DNA form, the CDR3 reads TGTGCCAGCTCACCACTAGGGGGAGAAGCCAAAAACATTCAGTACTTC. This gives the protein CASSPLGGEAKNIQYF. The V and J genes are TRBV18 and TRBJ2-4; D perhaps matches TRBD1 (6 bases). Trimming left V 1 base short and J 0 bases short, with 10 bases between. The germline V gene has CDR1 KGHSH and CDR2 LQKENI. This CDR3 comprises 16 residues.

J is TRBJ2-1 and V is TRBV5-6; D not resolved. The CDR3 spans 15 residues. CDR1 is SGHDT, CDR2 YYEEEE, per germline. Trimming pared 0 bases from V and 0 bases from J, leaving 7 bases between. CDR3 in DNA: TGTGCCAGCAGCTTGGGTCGGAGCTCCTACAATGAGCAGTTCTTC. It is translated as CASSLGRSSYNEQFF.